This T cell receptor (beta chain) emerged from a study of blood T cell repertoires in COVID-19. CDR1 and CDR2 (germline): MGHDK, SYGVNS. V lost 4 bases to trimming and J lost 5 bases; unmatched junction nucleotides: 9. The CDR3 loop spans 15 amino acids. This clone occurred once. The assay was immunoSEQ multiplex PCR, and TCRdb's table has in-frame clones only and misses some. The sample shows about 68,000 clones, 65% to 90% of them seen only once. The chain uses TRBV25-1 and TRBJ2-5, with 8 bases aligning to TRBD2. The sequenced material came from peripheral blood. This receptor was taken from a woman aged 60-75 years with acute or convalescent COVID-19. The CDR3 here is CASSAGGSGAETQYF. CDR3 coding DNA: TGTGCCAGCAGTGCGGGGGGGTCAGGGGCTGAGACCCAGTACTTC.